These 30 T cell receptor beta chains were all obtained from the same sample, sequenced in a study of T-cell memory formation after mild COVID-19. Using its own MiXCR run on the 5' RACE reads, TCRdb lists one record per CDR3 protein. This sample yields a few hundred thousand distinct CDR3 sequences, of which over 20% are seen a single time; about 12% belongs to the top ten. Sequencing was carried out using PBMCs or a T cell subset sorted from them (not recorded which). The origin of the receptors is an adult woman who had mild COVID-19 (a few samples of this study predate the infection). Cell type and time point are not known.

This clonotype was picked up a small number of times. This chain uses TRBV6-2 or TRBV6-3 with TRBJ2-2; D remains ambiguous. From germline, CDR1 is MNHEY and CDR2 SVGEGT. Trimming cost V 2 bases and J 1 base, with 5 bases left between them. CDR3 length equals 14 residues. The CDR3 nucleotides are TGTGCCAGCAGTTACATTAAGAACACCGGGGAGCTGTTTTTT. Translating it yields CASSYIKNTGELFF.

This clonotype came up a few times. V gene TRBV5-1 combines with J gene TRBJ2-3; 9 nucleotides line up with TRBD1. This CDR3 has 17 residues. Trimming removed 0 bases from V and 1 base from J; junction bases left unmatched: 6. Germline V gene sequence: CDR1 SGHRS, CDR2 YFSETQ. The CDR3 nucleotides read TGCGCCAGCAGCTTGGGGCACCGGGACAGGGGCACAGATACGCAGTATTTT. Protein product: CASSLGHRDRGTDTQYF.

The V gene is TRBV27, the J gene TRBJ2-7; the D gene is possibly TRBD2 (5 bases). The CDR3 consists of 15 residues. V was shortened by 6 bases and J by 4 bases, with 19 bases between the two germline ends. The germline gives CDR1 MNHEY, CDR2 SMNVEV (reference sequence). This chain's CDR3 is CASSQTIHGPYEQYF. The CDR3 coding sequence is TGTGCCAGCAGCCAGACTATCCACGGGCCTTACGAGCAGTACTTC.

The sample holds many counts of this clonotype. V and J are TRBV6-5 and TRBJ2-3, with D uncertain. The CDR3 sequence is 12 residues long. Germline lookup yields CDR1 MNHEY and CDR2 SVGAGI. The V and J ends lost 6 bases and 5 bases respectively, with 9 bases between them. The chain's CDR3 is CASSSTRDTQYF. The CDR3 nucleotides are TGTGCCAGCAGCTCTACAAGAGATACGCAGTATTTT.

The chain uses TRBV20-1 and TRBJ1-1; 7 bases match TRBD1. The CDR3 extends over 16 amino acids. Losses at the gene ends were 4 bases for V and 3 bases for J; bases not matched to a gene: 14. Germline loops: CDR1 DFQATT, CDR2 SNEGSKA (reference sequence). The CDR3 protein is CSATKLQGIRYTEAFF. In DNA, the CDR3 is TGCAGTGCTACGAAACTACAGGGGATTCGGTACACTGAAGCTTTCTTT.

This clonotype came up a few times. The rearrangement joins TRBV20-1 to TRBJ2-1; perhaps TRBD2 as D (7 bases). The CDR3 runs to 13 residues. Germline CDR1 reads DFQATT; CDR2 reads SNEGSKA (reference sequence). V lost 3 bases and J 3 bases, leaving 9 bases between the germline ends. The CDR3 region is CSASGGLYNEQFF. Written as DNA, the CDR3 is TGCAGTGCTAGCGGGGGGCTCTACAATGAGCAGTTCTTC.

The chain couples TRBV5-6 to TRBJ2-2; 7 bases line up with TRBD1. Trimming took 4 bases from V and 1 from J; bases not matched to a gene: 7. CDR1 SGHDT and CDR2 YYEEEE come from the germline V gene. The CDR3 has 16 amino acids. The CDR3 loop reads CASSRDRAENTGELFF. The CDR3, as DNA: TGTGCCAGCAGCCGAGACAGGGCGGAGAACACCGGGGAGCTGTTTTTT.

This clonotype has a count of ten or more. The chain combines TRBV7-2 with TRBJ1-1; 7 bases align to TRBD1. CDR1 is SGHTA, CDR2 FQGNSA, per germline. Trimming cost V 1 base and J 4 bases; bases outside gene matches: 3. This CDR3 region has 14 residues. CDR3 protein: CASSLGSGGTEAFF. The CDR3, as DNA: TGTGCCAGCAGCTTAGGGTCAGGGGGCACTGAAGCTTTCTTT.

V and J are TRBV6-5 and TRBJ2-3; unclear D gene. The V gene lost 6 bases and the J gene lost 4 bases, with 8 bases spanning the gap. The germline V gene encodes CDR1 MNHEY and CDR2 SVGAGI. CDR3 length: 12 residues. CDR3 amino acids: CASRISPDTQYF. As DNA, the CDR3 is TGTGCCAGCAGAATTAGCCCAGATACGCAGTATTTT.

A few counts support this clonotype. The chain recombines TRBV25-1 with TRBJ1-1; no clear D gene. The CDR3 sequence is 15 residues long. V lost 2 bases, J lost 0 bases, and 10 bases lay in between. Germline V lookup: CDR1 MGHDK, CDR2 SYGVNS. The CDR3 nucleotides read TGTGCCAGCAGTGAAAACACCGAGCTGAACACTGAAGCTTTCTTT. The encoded protein is CASSENTELNTEAFF.

The chain uses TRBV5-1 and TRBJ2-7, with 9 bases matching TRBD2. Germline V gives CDR1 SGHRS, CDR2 YFSETQ. The CDR3 has 18 residues. The V gene end was trimmed by 5 bases and the J gene end by 3 bases; junction bases not matched to a gene: 18. This CDR3 reads CASSSAGTSQQTVYEQYF. For the CDR3, the DNA is TGCGCCAGCAGTTCAGCCGGGACTAGCCAGCAAACGGTCTACGAGCAGTACTTC.

This chain connects TRBV20-1 to TRBJ1-2, with D possibly TRBD1 on 6 matching bases. The germline V and J ends were trimmed by 4 bases and 0 bases, with 9 bases remaining between them. CDR3 length: 13 residues. From germline, CDR1 is DFQATT and CDR2 SNEGSKA (reference sequence). The CDR3 region is CSATRGANYGYTF. CDR3 sequence (DNA): TGCAGTGCTACCAGGGGAGCTAACTATGGCTACACCTTC.

This clonotype has a count of ten or more. V and J are TRBV12-3 or TRBV12-4 and TRBJ1-6; TRBD1 agrees at 7 bases. This CDR3 has 16 amino acids. With 5 bases clipped from V and 9 bases from J, the junction kept 13 bases outside the gene matches. CDR3 loop: CASSPNRGQLASPLHF. The CDR3 DNA is TGTGCCAGCAGTCCGAACAGGGGCCAATTAGCTTCACCCCTCCACTTT.

This clonotype came up once. The chain couples TRBV7-8 to TRBJ2-7; tentatively, D is TRBD2 (6 bases). Trimming took off 3 bases at V and 4 bases at J, with 13 bases between the two ends. Germline CDR1 SGHVS, CDR2 FQNEAQ. The CDR3 runs 14 residues. The CDR3, as DNA: TGTGCCAGCAGCTTTCCGGGGGTTACGTACGAGCAGTACTTC. It codes for CASSFPGVTYEQYF.

The chain uses TRBV4-1 and TRBJ1-2; D unclear. In germline, CDR1 is MGHRA, CDR2 YSYEKL. The CDR3 has 16 amino acids. Trimming removed 0 bases at V and 2 bases at J, with 13 bases between. The DNA for the CDR3 is TGCGCCAGCAGCCAAGAAGTGGGCAGGCTCAACTATGGCTACACCTTC. Translating gives CASSQEVGRLNYGYTF.

This clonotype was counted only a few times. The V call is TRBV3-1, the J call TRBJ1-3; D is uncertain. This CDR3 has 16 amino acids. The germline gives CDR1 LGHDT, CDR2 YNNKEL (reference sequence). Between the trimmed V and J ends, which lost 6 bases and 7 bases, there was a span of 22 bases. CDR3 DNA sequence: TGTGCCAGCAGTGGCACGCAAGAGGCACGGGGTAACACCATATATTTT. It is translated as CASSGTQEARGNTIYF.

The genes are TRBV20-1 and TRBJ1-3, with D perhaps TRBD1 (6 bases). The V gene lost 3 bases and the J gene lost 2 bases, with 14 bases spanning the gap. This CDR3 contains 15 residues. The germline V gene has CDR1 DFQATT and CDR2 SNEGSKA (reference sequence). The CDR3 here is CSASQGGWTGNTIYF. CDR3 DNA: TGCAGTGCTAGTCAAGGGGGATGGACTGGAAACACCATATATTTT.

About this clonotype: This may arise from a read error, as a much more abundant clone is one base away. This sequence joins TRBV5-1 and TRBJ2-2, with TRBD1 matching over 8 bases. CDR3 length equals 15 residues. Germline V lookup: CDR1 SGHRS, CDR2 YFSETQ. The CDR3 loop reads CASSYTDRASGELYF. As DNA, the CDR3 is TGCGCCAGCAGCTACACGGACAGGGCGTCCGGGGAGCTGTATTTT.

V usage is TRBV7-9 and J usage is TRBJ2-7; 7 bases line up with TRBD1. Per the germline V gene, CDR1 is SEHNR and CDR2 is FQNEAQ (reference sequence). The CDR3 extends over 16 amino acids. Trimming removed 1 base from V and 6 bases from J; junction bases left unmatched: 12. The CDR3 sequence: CASSLVSAGTAPEQYF. In DNA, the CDR3 is TGTGCCAGCAGCTTAGTTAGCGCAGGGACAGCGCCCGAGCAGTACTTC. Complete variable domain (other parts from reference TRBV7-9 and TRBJ2-7): DTGVSQNPRHKITKRGQNVTFRCDPISEHNRLYWYRQTLGQGPEFLTYFQNEAQLEKSRLLSDRFSAERPKGSFSTLEIQRTEQGDSAMYLCASSLVSAGTAPEQYFGPGTRLTVT.

This chain uses TRBV29-1 with TRBJ1-2; D not resolved. V lost 3 bases and J 2 bases, leaving 4 bases between the germline ends. This CDR3 is 11 amino acids long. Germline CDR1 and CDR2: SQVTM and ANQGSEA. The CDR3 reads CSVDQNYGYTF. In DNA, the CDR3 is TGCAGCGTTGATCAAAACTATGGCTACACCTTC.

This clonotype was counted only a few times. The V call is TRBV20-1, the J call TRBJ2-3; 12 positions match TRBD2. V gave up 1 base and J gave up 0 bases; unmatched junction bases: 5. The CDR3 is 17 amino acids. Germline-derived CDR1 and CDR2 are DFQATT and SNEGSKA (reference sequence). CDR3 bases: TGCAGTGCTAGAGGGGTACTAGCGGGAGGAAGCACAGATACGCAGTATTTT. Translating it yields CSARGVLAGGSTDTQYF.

The chain employs TRBV18 and TRBJ2-3, with a possible D match to TRBD1 (5 bases). With 3 bases removed from V and 0 bases from J, the gap between germline ends came to 10 bases. Germline CDR1 and CDR2: KGHSH and LQKENI. CDR3 length equals 15 residues. The CDR3 loop reads CASSPGQSSTDTQYF. For the CDR3, the DNA is TGTGCCAGCTCACCGGGGCAGTCTAGCACAGATACGCAGTATTTT. The full variable domain, completed using reference TRBV18 and TRBJ2-3, is NAGVMQNPRHLVRRRGQEARLRCSPMKGHSHVYWYRQLPEEGLKFMVYLQKENIIDESGMPKERFSAEFPKEGPSILRIQQVVRGDSAAYFCASSPGQSSTDTQYFGPGTRLTVL.

This clonotype was seen only a few times. J is TRBJ1-5 and V is TRBV12-3 or TRBV12-4; D possibly corresponds to TRBD1 (5 bases). The CDR3 extends over 16 amino acids. Trimming stripped 7 bases from V and 0 bases from J, with 16 bases between. For the CDR3, the DNA is TGTGCCAGCACCGGGGGGACGGCGGATAGCAATCAGCCCCAGCATTTT. This codes for CASTGGTADSNQPQHF.

The J gene is TRBJ2-3, the V gene TRBV6-5; tentative D call: TRBD1 (6 bases). This CDR3 spans 15 amino acids. Per the germline V gene, CDR1 is MNHEY and CDR2 is SVGAGI. V gave up 6 bases and J gave up 0 bases, with 13 bases separating them. For the CDR3, the DNA is TGTGCCAGCAGGGACAGAGAGATAAGCACAGATACGCAGTATTTT. Translated, it gives CASRDREISTDTQYF.

This chain links TRBV6-4 with TRBJ2-3; no firm D call. This CDR3 region has 15 residues. V was trimmed by 0 bases and J by 1 base, leaving 8 bases between them. Germline assignment: CDR1 MRHNA and CDR2 SNTAGT. The CDR3 coding sequence is TGTGCCAGCAGTGACTCGGGTGGGGGCACAGATACGCAGTATTTT. Translating gives CASSDSGGGTDTQYF.

The chain uses TRBV7-6 and TRBJ2-7, with TRBD2 identical over 12 bases. Losses at the gene ends were 4 bases for V and 3 bases for J; bases not matched to a gene: 1. The CDR3 totals 14 residues. Germline loops: CDR1 SGHVS, CDR2 FNYEAQ. The CDR3, as DNA: TGTGCCAGCAGCTCTAGCGGGAGGGTCTACGAGCAGTACTTC. Translated: CASSSSGRVYEQYF.

This clonotype has just a few counts. The chain uses TRBV5-1 and TRBJ2-6; 7 nucleotides agree with TRBD1. Trimming at V came to 0 bases and at J to 0 bases, leaving 0 bases not matched to a gene. The germline V gene has CDR1 SGHRS and CDR2 YFSETQ. This CDR3 comprises 16 residues. DNA of the CDR3: TGCGCCAGCAGCTTGGCAGGGGGCTCTGGGGCCAACGTCCTGACTTTC. This encodes CASSLAGGSGANVLTF.

This clonotype was seen more than once but under ten times. The genes are TRBV4-3 and TRBJ2-3; D could derive from TRBD1 or TRBD2 (5 bases each). The CDR3 sequence is 15 residues long. Trimming left V 0 bases short and J 1 base short, with 8 bases between. The germline V gene has CDR1 LGHNA and CDR2 YSLEER. CDR3 coding DNA: TGCGCCAGCAGCCAAGATATGGGGGGCACAGATACGCAGTATTTT. Residues: CASSQDMGGTDTQYF.

The table lists this clonotype with a few counts. J is TRBJ1-2 and V is TRBV5-6; no reliable D call. There are 14 residues in the CDR3. The V end was cut by 1 base, the J end by 4 bases, with 11 bases between. Germline V gene data show CDR1 as SGHDT and CDR2 as YYEEEE. The CDR3, as DNA: TGTGCCAGCAGCTTGAGGGCAGGAACCTATGGCTACACCTTC. Translating it yields CASSLRAGTYGYTF.

V is TRBV7-9 and J is TRBJ2-7; tentatively, D is TRBD1 (5 bases). There are 14 residues in the CDR3. Per germline, CDR1 SEHNR and CDR2 FQNEAQ (reference sequence). V dropped 6 bases and J dropped 1 base, with 13 bases sitting between them. The CDR3 sequence: CASSPKQGSYEQYF. CDR3 coding DNA: TGTGCCAGCAGTCCGAAGCAGGGTTCCTACGAGCAGTACTTC.